This T cell receptor (beta chain) stems from a study of CD4 and CD8 cells across lung adenocarcinoma regions. Worth noting for this clonotype: A much bigger clone sits one base away, suggesting this may be a read error.

TCRdb reprocessed the PCR reads via MiXCR and lists one record per CDR3 protein. The table records about 19,000 distinct CDR3 sequences, 46% of them present only once. Samples came from patients with localized non-small cell lung adenocarcinoma. This CDR3 has 11 amino acids. The germline V gene has CDR1 SGHTA and CDR2 FQGNSA. Trimming took off 5 bases at V and 4 bases at J, with 4 bases between the two ends. The TCR originated in a male donor with lung adenocarcinoma. The CD4 and CD8 labels of this study may be unreliable. The sample taken for sequencing was CD4+ T cells from the margin of a lung tumor. The rearrangement joins TRBV7-2 to TRBJ2-3; D gene unclear. The CDR3 DNA reads as TGTGCCAGCAGCCACGCAGATACGCAGTATTTT. Amino acid sequence: CASSHADTQYF.